This T cell receptor (beta chain) was recovered during a study of T cells after posttransplantation cyclophosphamide. General study points: Donor CD8+ memory clones often dominated recipient blood repertoires at later times. Skin or GI-infiltrating T cells shared few TRB sequences with blood.

This related bone marrow graft donor gave peripheral blood on the day of marrow donation. The protocol was immunoSEQ multiplex PCR, while the TCRdb copy is restricted to in-frame clones and leaves out a portion. Among around 13,000 clones listed, about 80% were seen once. Trimming removed 5 bases from V and 0 bases from J, with 6 bases in between. Germline CDR1 reads ENHRY; CDR2 reads SYGVKD. There are 13 residues in the CDR3. A single count supports this clone. What it recognizes is unknown. Sequenced sample: memory CD4+ T cells sorted from PBMCs. V usage is TRBV10-3 and J usage is TRBJ2-3; D unresolved. The source is a man over 45 in good health, CMV-negative, and a related stem cell transplant donor. The CDR3 reads CAISQKSTDTQYF. CDR3 nucleotides: TGTGCCATCAGTCAGAAAAGCACAGATACGCAGTATTTT.